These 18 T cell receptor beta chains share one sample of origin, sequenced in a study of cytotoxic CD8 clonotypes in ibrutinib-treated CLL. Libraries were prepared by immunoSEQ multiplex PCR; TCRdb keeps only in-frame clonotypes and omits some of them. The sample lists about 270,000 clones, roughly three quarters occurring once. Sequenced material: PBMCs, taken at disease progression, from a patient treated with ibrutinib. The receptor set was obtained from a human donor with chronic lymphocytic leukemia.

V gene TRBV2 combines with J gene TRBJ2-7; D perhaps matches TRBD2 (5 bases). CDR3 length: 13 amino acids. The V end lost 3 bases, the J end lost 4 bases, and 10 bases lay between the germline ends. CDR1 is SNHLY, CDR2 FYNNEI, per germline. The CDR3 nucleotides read TGTGCCAGCAGTGAGAGGGCAGCTTACGAGCAGTACTTC. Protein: CASSERAAYEQYF. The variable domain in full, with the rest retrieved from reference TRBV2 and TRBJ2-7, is EPEVTQTPSHQVTQMGQEVILRCVPISNHLYFYWYRQILGQKVEFLVSFYNNEISEKSEIFDDQFSVERPDGSNFTLKIRSTKLEDSAMYFCASSERAAYEQYFGPGTRLTVT.

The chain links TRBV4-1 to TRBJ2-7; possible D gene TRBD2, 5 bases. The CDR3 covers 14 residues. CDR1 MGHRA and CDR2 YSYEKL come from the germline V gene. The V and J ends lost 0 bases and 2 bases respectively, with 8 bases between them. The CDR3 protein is CASSQERVTYEQYF. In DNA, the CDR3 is TGCGCCAGCAGCCAAGAGAGGGTAACCTACGAGCAGTACTTC.

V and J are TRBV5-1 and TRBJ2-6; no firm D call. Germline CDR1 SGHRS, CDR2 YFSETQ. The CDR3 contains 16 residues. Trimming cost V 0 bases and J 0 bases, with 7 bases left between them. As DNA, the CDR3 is TGCGCCAGCAGCTTGGGATCACCCTCTGGGGCCAACGTCCTGACTTTC. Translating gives CASSLGSPSGANVLTF.

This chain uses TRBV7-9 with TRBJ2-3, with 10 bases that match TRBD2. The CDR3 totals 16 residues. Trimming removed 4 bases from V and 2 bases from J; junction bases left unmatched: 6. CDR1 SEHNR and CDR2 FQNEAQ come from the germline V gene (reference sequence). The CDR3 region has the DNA TGTGCCAGCAGCTCAACCCTAGCGGGGGTCACAGATACGCAGTATTTT. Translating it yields CASSSTLAGVTDTQYF.

As DNA, the CDR3 is TGTGCCAGTAGCTTCATATCAAACATTCAGTACTTC. Protein product: CASSFISNIQYF. The chain uses TRBV19 and TRBJ2-4; D gene ambiguous. The CDR3 has 12 residues. Trimming removed 6 bases at V and 6 bases at J, with 9 bases between. Germline V gene data show CDR1 as LNHDA and CDR2 as SQIVND (reference sequence). Based on the CDR3 plus reference TRBV19 and TRBJ2-4, the full variable domain is DGGITQSPKYLFRKEGQNVTLSCEQNLNHDAMYWYRQDPGQGLRLIYYSQIVNDFQKGDIAEGYSVSREKKESFPLTVTSAQKNPTAFYLCASSFISNIQYFGAGTRLSVL.

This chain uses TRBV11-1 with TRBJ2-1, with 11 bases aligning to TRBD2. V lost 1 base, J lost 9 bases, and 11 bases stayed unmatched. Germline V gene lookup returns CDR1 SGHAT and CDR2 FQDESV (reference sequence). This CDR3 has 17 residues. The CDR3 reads CASSLVRILAGASEQFF. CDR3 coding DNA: TGTGCCAGCAGCTTAGTGCGGATACTAGCGGGAGCGAGTGAGCAGTTCTTC.

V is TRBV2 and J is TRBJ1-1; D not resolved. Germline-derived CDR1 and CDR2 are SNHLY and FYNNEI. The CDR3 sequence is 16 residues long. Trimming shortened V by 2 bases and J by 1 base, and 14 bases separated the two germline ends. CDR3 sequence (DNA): TGTGCCAGCAGTGAACATAGGGCGAACTCGAACACTGAAGCTTTCTTT. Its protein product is CASSEHRANSNTEAFF.

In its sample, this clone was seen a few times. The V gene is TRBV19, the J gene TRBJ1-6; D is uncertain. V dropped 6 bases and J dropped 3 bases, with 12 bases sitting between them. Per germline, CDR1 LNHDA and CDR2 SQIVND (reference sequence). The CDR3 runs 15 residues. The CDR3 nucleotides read TGTGCCAGTAGCCCCCCCAGAGGCTATAATTCACCCCTCCACTTT. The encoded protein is CASSPPRGYNSPLHF.

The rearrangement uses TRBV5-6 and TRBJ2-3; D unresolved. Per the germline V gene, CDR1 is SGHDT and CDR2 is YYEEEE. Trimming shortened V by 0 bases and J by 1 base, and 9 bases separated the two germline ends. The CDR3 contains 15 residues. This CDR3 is CASSLGQVGTDTQYF. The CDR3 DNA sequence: TGTGCCAGCAGCTTGGGCCAGGTGGGCACAGATACGCAGTATTTT.

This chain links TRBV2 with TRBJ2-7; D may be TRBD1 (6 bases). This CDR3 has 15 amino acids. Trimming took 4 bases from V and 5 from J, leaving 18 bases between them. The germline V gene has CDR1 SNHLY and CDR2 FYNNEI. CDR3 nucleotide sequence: TGTGCCAGCAGTGGGACCTCTAGGGGGTTCCACGAGCAGTACTTC. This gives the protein CASSGTSRGFHEQYF. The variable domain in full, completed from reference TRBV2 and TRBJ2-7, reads EPEVTQTPSHQVTQMGQEVILRCVPISNHLYFYWYRQILGQKVEFLVSFYNNEISEKSEIFDDQFSVERPDGSNFTLKIRSTKLEDSAMYFCASSGTSRGFHEQYFGPGTRLTVT.

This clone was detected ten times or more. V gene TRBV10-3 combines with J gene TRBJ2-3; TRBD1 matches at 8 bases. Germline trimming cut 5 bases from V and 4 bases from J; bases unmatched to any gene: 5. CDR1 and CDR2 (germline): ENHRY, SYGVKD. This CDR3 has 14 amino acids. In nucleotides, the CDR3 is TGTGCCATCAGTCCAGGGGGCCTGGCAGATACGCAGTATTTT. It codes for CAISPGGLADTQYF.

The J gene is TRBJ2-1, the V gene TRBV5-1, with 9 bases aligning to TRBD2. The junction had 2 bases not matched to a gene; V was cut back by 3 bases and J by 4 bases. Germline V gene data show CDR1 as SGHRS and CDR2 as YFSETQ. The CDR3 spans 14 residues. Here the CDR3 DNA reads TGCGCCAGCAGCTCGGGACTAGCTTACAATGAGCAGTTCTTC. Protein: CASSSGLAYNEQFF.

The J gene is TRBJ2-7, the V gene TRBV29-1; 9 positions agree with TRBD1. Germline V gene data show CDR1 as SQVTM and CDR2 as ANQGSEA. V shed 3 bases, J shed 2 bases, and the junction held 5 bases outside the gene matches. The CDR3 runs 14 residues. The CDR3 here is CSVETTGGPYEQYF. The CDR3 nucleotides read TGCAGCGTTGAGACTACAGGGGGCCCCTACGAGCAGTACTTC.

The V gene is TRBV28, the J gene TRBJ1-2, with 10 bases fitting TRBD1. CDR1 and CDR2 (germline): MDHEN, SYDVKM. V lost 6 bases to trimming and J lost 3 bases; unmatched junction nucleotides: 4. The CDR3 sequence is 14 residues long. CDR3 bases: TGTGCCAGCAGAGTGACAGGGGGCGACTATGGCTACACCTTC. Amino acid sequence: CASRVTGGDYGYTF.

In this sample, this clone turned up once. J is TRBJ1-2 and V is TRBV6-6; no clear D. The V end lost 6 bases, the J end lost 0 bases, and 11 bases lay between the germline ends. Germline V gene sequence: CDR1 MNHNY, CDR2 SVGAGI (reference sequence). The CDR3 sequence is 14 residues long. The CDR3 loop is CASSRLNPNYGYTF. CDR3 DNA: TGTGCCAGCAGCAGGCTGAATCCTAACTATGGCTACACCTTC.

The CDR3 bases are TGTGCCAGCAGCCCTCCGGGGGTTACTGAAGCTTTCTTT. This codes for CASSPPGVTEAFF. This rearrangement joins TRBV7-3 to TRBJ1-1; D may be TRBD1 (5 bases). The CDR3 length is 13 residues. The germline CDR1 and CDR2 sequences are SGHTA and FQGTGA. Deletions cut 5 bases from V and 5 bases from J, with 12 bases between.

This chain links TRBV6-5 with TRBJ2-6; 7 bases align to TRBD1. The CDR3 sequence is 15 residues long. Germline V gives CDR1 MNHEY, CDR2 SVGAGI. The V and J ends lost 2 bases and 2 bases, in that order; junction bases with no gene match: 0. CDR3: CASSYGQAGANVLTF. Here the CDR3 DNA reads TGTGCCAGCAGTTACGGACAGGCTGGGGCCAACGTCCTGACTTTC.

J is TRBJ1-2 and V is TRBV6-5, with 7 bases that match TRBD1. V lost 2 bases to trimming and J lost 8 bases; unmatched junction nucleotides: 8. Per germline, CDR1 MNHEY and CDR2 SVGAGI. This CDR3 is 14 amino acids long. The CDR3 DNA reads TGTGCCAGCAGTTACACTGGCAGGGGGAACGGCTACACCTTC. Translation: CASSYTGRGNGYTF.